This TCR beta chain was captured by sequencing in a study of blood T cell repertoires in COVID-19. For the study at large: From T cells, B-cell-depleted T cells, or PBMCs came the material, which was cDNA or gDNA.

The protocol was immunoSEQ multiplex PCR, while the TCRdb copy is restricted to in-frame clones and leaves out a portion. Altogether 130,000 to 150,000 clones are present, approximately 80% being singletons, with the ten largest covering 4.8%. The CDR3 contains 16 residues. Germline assignment: CDR1 SGHVS and CDR2 FQNEAQ. The J segment lost 4 bases and the V segment lost 3 bases, leaving 8 bases of the junction unmatched. The source of this sequence is a human donor in a cohort sampled during active COVID-19. The sequencing sample was made of peripheral blood. The gene calls are TRBV7-8 and TRBJ2-7; the match to TRBD1 covers 11 bases. DNA for the CDR3: TGTGCCAGCAGCTTGGAAACCGGACAGGGGGCATACGAGCAGTACTTC. Translated: CASSLETGQGAYEQYF.